This TCR beta chain emerged from a study of CD8+CD57+ T cells in acquired aplastic anemia. Study details: Recorded DNA amounts for sorted CD4+ and CD8+ cells had an average of 3.2 ug. Mean read depth for CD4+ cells from healthy donors was roughly 11 million. Study findings and constraints: Simpson's diversity of CD8+ cells was not significantly different in patients compared with controls.

In its sample, this clonotype was seen many times. Its antigen is not identified. This CDR3 contains 15 residues. V dropped 4 bases and J dropped 6 bases, with 16 bases sitting between them. TCR beta VDJ combinations and CDR3 sequences were profiled from genomic DNA. MiXCR, applied by TCRdb to the reads, yields one record per CDR3 protein. The sample has around 400,000 distinct CDR3 sequences, roughly 64% seen once. The sequence was obtained from a human donor in good health, serving as a control. The sequencing input was sorted CD4+, CD8+, or CD8+CD57+ T cells (not recorded which) from PBMCs. The V and J genes are TRBV12-3 or TRBV12-4 and TRBJ1-3; a possible D gene is TRBD1 (5 bases). The CDR3 reads CASSSRDRRLNTIYF. CDR3 sequence (DNA): TGTGCCAGCAGTTCACGGGACCGGCGGCTAAACACCATATATTTT.